One sample yielded the 11 T cell receptor beta chains listed below, sequenced in a study of blood T cell repertoires in COVID-19. The repertoire was sequenced with immunoSEQ multiplex PCR; TCRdb's copy has only in-frame clones and lacks some. The table shows about 230,000 clones, with nearly 90% occurring only once. Material: PBMCs or T cells enriched from blood (not recorded which). These receptors were collected from a man aged 25 to 40 who had recovered from COVID-19.

The V call is TRBV11-2, the J call TRBJ1-1; D may be TRBD1 (6 bases). The CDR3 covers 13 residues. Trimming left V 0 bases short and J 11 bases short, with 13 bases between. Germline V CDR1 and CDR2: SGHAT, FQNNGV. The CDR3 reads CASSLDHRESAFF. The CDR3 bases are TGTGCCAGCAGCTTAGATCACAGGGAGTCGGCTTTCTTT.

V usage is TRBV2 and J usage is TRBJ2-1; D is uncertain. V lost 5 bases and J 5 bases, leaving 13 bases between the germline ends. Germline lookup yields CDR1 SNHLY and CDR2 FYNNEI. The CDR3 spans 14 residues. The CDR3: CASSPTSTHNEQFF. In nucleotides, the CDR3 is TGTGCCAGCAGTCCTACCTCCACTCACAATGAGCAGTTCTTC.

J is TRBJ1-5 and V is TRBV19; no firm D call. Trimming stripped 5 bases from V and 1 base from J, with 12 bases between. The CDR3 spans 15 residues. Germline loops: CDR1 LNHDA, CDR2 SQIVND (reference sequence). This CDR3 is CASSDPAASNQPQHF. The DNA for the CDR3 is TGTGCCAGTAGTGACCCGGCGGCGAGCAATCAGCCCCAGCATTTT.

The CDR3 sequence is CASSLVGQGAGRSYGYTF. The CDR3 DNA reads TGTGCCAGCAGCTTAGTGGGACAGGGGGCAGGGAGGTCCTATGGCTACACCTTC. This chain uses TRBV7-6 with TRBJ1-2; TRBD1 aligns across 12 bases. The CDR3 totals 18 residues. V lost 1 base to trimming and J lost 4 bases; unmatched junction nucleotides: 10. In germline, CDR1 is SGHVS, CDR2 FNYEAQ.

The DNA of the CDR3 is TGTGCCAGCAGCTCCAGGGGCTCCTATAATTCACCCCTCCACTTT. Translated, it gives CASSSRGSYNSPLHF. The genes are TRBV7-3 and TRBJ1-6; D possibly corresponds to TRBD1 (6 bases). CDR1 is SGHTA, CDR2 FQGTGA, per germline. This CDR3 has 15 amino acids. V was pared by 4 bases and J by 0 bases, with 7 bases between. The full variable domain, in which reference TRBV7-3 and TRBJ1-6 provide the parts outside the CDR3, is GAGVSQTPSNKVTEKGKYVELRCDPISGHTALYWYRQSLGQGPEFLIYFQGTGAADDSGLPNDRFFAVRPEGSVSTLKIQRTERGDSAVYLCASSSRGSYNSPLHFGNGTRLTVT.

This rearrangement joins TRBV10-2 to TRBJ2-2; no reliable D call. In germline, CDR1 is WSHSY, CDR2 SAAADI. The CDR3 is 14 amino acids. V lost 3 bases and J lost 3, with 8 bases in between. CDR3 protein: CASSEAVDTGELFF. CDR3 DNA sequence: TGCGCCAGCAGTGAAGCTGTAGACACCGGGGAGCTGTTTTTT.

This sequence joins TRBV7-8 and TRBJ1-2; 11 bases match TRBD1. This CDR3 has 14 residues. Germline V gene lookup returns CDR1 SGHVS and CDR2 FQNEAQ. J lost 3 bases, V lost 5 bases, and 2 bases had no gene match. CDR3 protein: CASSRDRGDYGYTF. The CDR3 DNA follows: TGTGCCAGCAGCCGGGACAGGGGGGACTATGGCTACACCTTC.

This chain uses TRBV18 with TRBJ2-3, with 10 bases identical to TRBD2. Germline trimming cut 2 bases from V and 3 bases from J; bases unmatched to any gene: 2. Germline assignment: CDR1 KGHSH and CDR2 LQKENI. The CDR3 loop spans 15 amino acids. The CDR3 sequence is CASSPTSGKTDTQYF. The CDR3 DNA reads TGTGCCAGCTCACCAACTAGCGGGAAAACAGATACGCAGTATTTT.

V is TRBV7-2 and J is TRBJ1-5; D uncertain. Germline assignment: CDR1 SGHTA and CDR2 FQGNSA. The CDR3 runs 15 residues. V lost 5 bases and J lost 0, with 11 bases in between. CDR3 protein: CASSTGDFSNQPQHF. The CDR3 DNA reads TGTGCCAGCAGCACCGGAGATTTTAGCAATCAGCCCCAGCATTTT.

This clone was counted once. V gene TRBV24-1 combines with J gene TRBJ1-2; D perhaps matches TRBD1 (6 bases). This CDR3 has 12 residues. Germline CDR1 is KGHDR and CDR2 is SFDVKD. V lost 12 bases to trimming and J lost 8 bases, with 18 bases between them. The CDR3 DNA sequence: TGTGCCGTCTTCTCACAGGGTGAGGGCTACACCTTC. Its protein product is CAVFSQGEGYTF.

This sequence joins TRBV15 and TRBJ1-2; no definite D call. Germline V CDR1 and CDR2: LNHNV, YYDKDF (reference sequence). V lost 1 base to trimming and J lost 8 bases, with 17 bases between them. This CDR3 region has 15 residues. The CDR3 region has the DNA TGTGCCACCAGCAGAGCCCCCTCCCCATTGGAGGGCTACACCTTC. This encodes CATSRAPSPLEGYTF.